This T cell receptor beta chain is drawn from a study of Ad26.COV2.S vaccination and SARS-CoV-2 variants. For the study at large: Administration of Ad26.COV2.S was intramuscular, either once or twice 56 days apart.

Regarding the study as a whole: Following vaccination, spike-specific CD8+ and CD4+ T cell responses reportedly exhibited substantial breadth. The placebo group had lower spike-specific TCR breadth than the vaccine recipients did. Researchers cautioned that TCR breadth and depth analyses may have underestimated total T cell responses.

The repertoire was sequenced with immunoSEQ multiplex PCR; TCRdb's copy has only in-frame clones and lacks some. The sample includes about 220,000 clones, more than 75% of them seen just once. In the case of this clone: Its matching antigen is unknown.

Germline values: CDR1 SGDLS, CDR2 YYNGEE. The CDR3 has 15 residues. V was clipped by 0 bases and J by 7 bases, with 14 bases between them. Treatment of the sample: about 20 received Ad26.COV2.S at low or high dose, single or two shots; about 5 received placebo; per-sample allocation not given. Day 63 after the first injection of vaccine or placebo was the sampling time. The rearrangement links TRBV9 to TRBJ1-5; possibly TRBD1 for D (5 bases). The sequence came from a person aged 18-60 years who received the Ad26.COV2.S COVID-19 vaccine or a placebo. This material consisted of peripheral blood, taken in a trial of Ad26.COV2.S vaccine versus placebo. CDR3 bases: TGTGCCAGCAGCGTAGATATCTCCGAGGGGCAGCCCCAGCATTTT. Its protein is CASSVDISEGQPQHF.